The 27 T cell receptor beta chains presented below share a single source sample, sequenced in a study of OX40 agonist ivuxolimab in advanced cancers. Sequencing used immunoSEQ multiplex PCR; TCRdb keeps in-frame clones, though not all of them. The sample lists approximately 70,000 clones; roughly 88% were seen once. This specimen was CD4+ or CD8+ T cells sorted from blood, taken in a trial of the OX40 agonist ivuxolimab. The receptors were gathered from an adult with an advanced solid tumor such as melanoma, head and neck, liver or kidney cancer.

The gene calls are TRBV6-5 and TRBJ1-1; D unclear. Germline CDR1 MNHEY, CDR2 SVGAGI. V lost 7 bases, J lost 0 bases, and 12 bases lay in between. The CDR3 is made up of 14 amino acids. In DNA form, the CDR3 reads TGTGCCAGCAAGGTTAGGGTTCTGAACACTGAAGCTTTCTTT. It codes for CASKVRVLNTEAFF.

The CDR3 loop reads CASSDTPGTEAFF. The CDR3 DNA follows: TGTGCCAGCAGCGACACACCTGGCACTGAAGCTTTCTTT. This chain uses TRBV9 with TRBJ1-1, with D unresolved. The V end was cut by 3 bases, the J end by 4 bases, with 10 bases between. CDR1 is SGDLS and CDR2 is YYNGEE in the germline V gene. The CDR3 is 13 amino acids.

The chain is built from TRBV7-6 and TRBJ2-3; TRBD2 might be the D (5 bases). V was cut by 5 bases and J by 6 bases, with 6 bases left in between. Germline CDR1 reads SGHVS; CDR2 reads FNYEAQ. The CDR3 is made up of 11 amino acids. The CDR3 region is CASSRGDTQYF. The CDR3 nucleotides read TGTGCCAGCAGCCGAGGGGATACGCAGTATTTT.

The chain joins TRBV18 to TRBJ2-6; TRBD1 agrees at 7 bases. CDR1 is KGHSH and CDR2 is LQKENI in the germline V gene. The length of the CDR3 is 16 residues. Trimming removed 0 bases from V and 4 bases from J; junction bases left unmatched: 3. The CDR3 sequence is CASSPPGRGGANVLTF. CDR3 nucleotides: TGTGCCAGCTCACCACCAGGCAGGGGGGGGGCCAACGTCCTGACTTTC.

This clone showed up just once. The chain carries TRBV10-3 and TRBJ2-7; D is possibly TRBD2 (6 bases). The CDR3 consists of 12 residues. Trimming took off 9 bases at V and 6 bases at J, with 15 bases between the two ends. Per germline, CDR1 ENHRY and CDR2 SYGVKD. The CDR3 DNA reads as TGTGCCATGGGGGGACTTTTTCGCGAGCAGTACTTC. Translating gives CAMGGLFREQYF.

V usage is TRBV4-1 and J usage is TRBJ2-2, with 9 bases identical to TRBD1. Trimming at V came to 2 bases and at J to 0 bases, leaving 7 bases not matched to a gene. The CDR3 sequence is 18 residues long. Germline CDR1 reads MGHRA; CDR2 reads YSYEKL. CDR3 sequence (DNA): TGCGCCAGCAGCCAAAGATCGGGGGACAGGGCGAACACCGGGGAGCTGTTTTTT. Its protein product is CASSQRSGDRANTGELFF.

The chain uses TRBV5-1 and TRBJ1-2; D gene unclear. The V end lost 2 bases, the J end lost 8 bases, and 16 bases lay between the germline ends. CDR3 size: 14 residues. CDR1 is SGHRS, CDR2 YFSETQ, per germline. This CDR3 reads CASSLSLFQGGYTF. As DNA, the CDR3 is TGCGCCAGCAGCTTATCGCTATTCCAAGGAGGCTACACCTTC.

The rearrangement joins TRBV29-1 to TRBJ1-4, with 9 bases aligning to TRBD1. Germline V gene data show CDR1 as SQVTM and CDR2 as ANQGSEA. J lost 14 bases, V lost 7 bases, and 8 bases had no gene match. This CDR3 has 11 amino acids. The CDR3 DNA reads as TGCAGCGGCGGACAGGGGAAAGGTCTGTTTTTT. The encoded protein is CSGGQGKGLFF.

This clone was observed once. In DNA form, the CDR3 reads TGTGCCAGCAGTGGGGACTGGAGTAGCGGGAGGGTTGACACAGATACGCAGTATTTT. Amino acid sequence: CASSGDWSSGRVDTDTQYF. The rearrangement links TRBV6-1 to TRBJ2-3, with TRBD2 identical over 11 bases. The germline gives CDR1 MNHNS, CDR2 SASEGT. V lost 4 bases, J lost 2 bases, and 14 bases stayed unmatched. The CDR3 loop spans 19 amino acids.

This clone was detected only once. This rearrangement joins TRBV19 to TRBJ2-7, with TRBD1 matching over 9 bases. CDR1 is LNHDA and CDR2 is SQIVND in the germline V gene (reference sequence). The CDR3 has 15 residues. The V and J ends lost 5 bases and 4 bases, in that order; junction bases with no gene match: 9. CDR3 in amino acids: CASSPTGQGQYEQYF. As DNA, the CDR3 is TGTGCCAGTAGTCCAACGGGACAGGGCCAGTACGAGCAGTACTTC.

The CDR3 reads CASQETGTEAFF. In nucleotides, the CDR3 is TGTGCCAGCCAGGAAACCGGAACTGAAGCTTTCTTT. This sequence joins TRBV6-5 and TRBJ1-1; D is uncertain. Germline V gene lookup returns CDR1 MNHEY and CDR2 SVGAGI. The CDR3 runs 12 residues. The V gene lost 8 bases and the J gene lost 5 bases, with 12 bases spanning the gap.

The chain links TRBV20-1 to TRBJ1-1; 7 positions match TRBD1. J was trimmed by 8 bases and V by 2 bases; bases with no gene match: 2. The CDR3 runs to 11 residues. Per germline, CDR1 DFQATT and CDR2 SNEGSKA (reference sequence). The CDR3 nucleotides are TGCAGTGCTAGAAGGGACAGAGAAGCTTTCTTT. Translation: CSARRDREAFF.

This clone was detected only once. An end of the junction does not agree with germline; a read error may underlie this. The CDR3: CARSLRLAGGGGQLFF. The DNA for the CDR3 is TGTGCCCGCAGTCTCAGACTAGCGGGAGGGGGCGGGCAGCTGTTTTTT. The chain has TRBV2 and TRBJ2-2, with 14 bases fitting TRBD2. The germline gives CDR1 SNHLY, CDR2 FYNNEI. CDR3 length equals 16 residues.

The chain is built from TRBV18 and TRBJ2-7; weak D call: TRBD1 (6 bases). Germline V gene lookup returns CDR1 KGHSH and CDR2 LQKENI. Trimming removed 5 bases from V and 0 bases from J, with 11 bases in between. CDR3 length: 14 amino acids. The CDR3 bases are TGTGCCAGCTCATCGGACAGAAGCTCCTACGAGCAGTACTTC. Protein: CASSSDRSSYEQYF.

The sample holds a few counts of this clone. This rearrangement joins TRBV7-2 to TRBJ1-3; D is undetermined. CDR3 length: 12 amino acids. Germline V lookup: CDR1 SGHTA, CDR2 FQGNSA. Trimming shortened V by 1 base and J by 4 bases, and 2 bases separated the two germline ends. Here the CDR3 reads CASSLEGNTIYF. The CDR3 DNA sequence: TGTGCCAGCAGCTTAGAGGGAAACACCATATATTTT. The full variable domain, completed using reference TRBV7-2 and TRBJ1-3, is GAGVSQSPSNKVTEKGKDVELRCDPISGHTALYWYRQSLGQGLEFLIYFQGNSAPDKSGLPSDRFSAERTGGSVSTLTIQRTQQEDSAVYLCASSLEGNTIYFGEGSWLTVV.

The gene calls are TRBV5-1 and TRBJ1-1; D call uncertain. This CDR3 spans 12 amino acids. Germline CDR1 and CDR2: SGHRS and YFSETQ. The V end lost 7 bases, the J end lost 0 bases, and 7 bases lay between the germline ends. Here the CDR3 reads CASRLLNTEAFF. The CDR3 DNA sequence: TGCGCCAGCCGACTGCTGAACACTGAAGCTTTCTTT.

The chain employs TRBV21-1 and TRBJ2-2; the table's D call of TRBD1 was not tested on the DNA. TRBV21-1 is reported as a pseudogene. The CDR3 runs 17 residues. CDR3 in DNA: TGTGCCAGCAGCCCTCCCGCAGAGGGGGTGAACACCGGGGAGCTGTTTTTT. Residues: CASSPPAEGVNTGELFF.

This rearrangement joins TRBV10-3 to TRBJ1-1; 8 nucleotides agree with TRBD1. There are 13 residues in the CDR3. Germline V gene sequence: CDR1 ENHRY, CDR2 SYGVKD. V trimming: 7 bases; J trimming: 1 base; junction bases outside the gene matches: 2. The CDR3 DNA reads TGTGCCATCACTGGGACAGGGAACACTGAAGCTTTCTTT. This sequence encodes CAITGTGNTEAFF.

The chain has TRBV5-1 and TRBJ2-5; either TRBD1 or TRBD2 may fit D (5 bases each). V lost 2 bases and J 5 bases, leaving 16 bases between the germline ends. This CDR3 region has 15 residues. Germline CDR1 reads SGHRS; CDR2 reads YFSETQ. The chain's CDR3 is CASSFRASNQETQYF. The DNA for the CDR3 is TGCGCCAGCAGCTTCAGGGCTAGCAATCAGGAGACCCAGTACTTC.

The CDR3: CASSRYRGSYEQYF. CDR3 DNA sequence: TGTGCCAGCAGCCGTTACAGGGGGTCCTACGAGCAGTACTTC. This chain uses TRBV7-6 with TRBJ2-7, with 8 bases that match TRBD1. Looked up from germline, CDR1 is SGHVS and CDR2 is FNYEAQ. Unmatched junction bases numbered 4, after V lost 5 bases and J lost 1 base. The length of the CDR3 is 14 residues.

The J gene is TRBJ1-4, the V gene TRBV30, with D perhaps matching TRBD1 (6 bases). Germline CDR1 reads GTSNPN; CDR2 reads SVGIG (reference sequence). The V and J ends lost 1 base and 4 bases respectively, with 16 bases between them. The CDR3 consists of 16 residues. The CDR3 DNA reads TGTGCCTGGAGTGGCAAGGGGGTCGGGGTTAATGAAAAACTGTTTTTT. Translating gives CAWSGKGVGVNEKLFF. Filled out from reference TRBV30 and TRBJ1-4, the complete variable domain reads SQTIHQWPATLVQPVGSPLSLECTVEGTSNPNLYWYRQAAGRGLQLLFYSVGIGQISSEVPQNLSASRPQDRQFILSSKKLLLSDSGFYLCAWSGKGVGVNEKLFFGSGTQLSVL.

The CDR3: CASSAPPGGDLGEKLFF. The CDR3 bases are TGTGCCAGCTCGGCCCCCCCGGGAGGGGACTTGGGTGAAAAACTGTTTTTT. The gene calls are TRBV18 and TRBJ1-4; D perhaps matches TRBD1 (5 bases). The length of the CDR3 is 17 residues. The V gene's germline CDR1 is KGHSH and CDR2 LQKENI. Trimming pared 6 bases from V and 7 bases from J, leaving 24 bases between.

The V gene is TRBV19, the J gene TRBJ2-7; D is unclear. Looked up from germline, CDR1 is LNHDA and CDR2 is SQIVND (reference sequence). The length of the CDR3 is 13 residues. The ends were cut back, 4 bases at V and 5 bases at J, with 12 bases in the middle. This chain's CDR3 is CASSNRAADEQYF. The CDR3 DNA sequence: TGTGCCAGTAGTAACCGGGCAGCCGACGAGCAGTACTTC. The variable domain in full, with the rest retrieved from reference TRBV19 and TRBJ2-7, is DGGITQSPKYLFRKEGQNVTLSCEQNLNHDAMYWYRQDPGQGLRLIYYSQIVNDFQKGDIAEGYSVSREKKESFPLTVTSAQKNPTAFYLCASSNRAADEQYFGPGTRLTVT.

This rearrangement joins TRBV6-5 to TRBJ1-2; unclear D gene. Germline loops: CDR1 MNHEY, CDR2 SVGAGI. The CDR3 runs 15 residues. Trimming took 0 bases from V and 3 from J, leaving 11 bases between them. This CDR3 is CASSYSGQGHYGYTF. The CDR3 bases are TGTGCCAGCAGTTACTCAGGGCAAGGGCACTATGGCTACACCTTC.

The chain couples TRBV19 to TRBJ1-3; TRBD1 agrees at 7 bases. J gave up 2 bases and V 6 bases, and 4 bases lay outside the gene matches. Germline V lookup: CDR1 LNHDA, CDR2 SQIVND (reference sequence). The CDR3 length is 14 residues. DNA for the CDR3: TGTGCCAGTAGACCTACAGGGGCTGGAAACACCATATATTTT. Its translation is CASRPTGAGNTIYF.

In this sample, this clone turned up a few times. The rearrangement uses TRBV5-1 and TRBJ2-5; no clear D gene. V was pared by 1 base and J by 5 bases, with 3 bases between. The CDR3 consists of 11 residues. The V gene's germline CDR1 is SGHRS and CDR2 YFSETQ. This CDR3 is CASSLTETQYF. The CDR3 nucleotides are TGCGCCAGCAGCTTGACGGAGACCCAGTACTTC.

The rearrangement links TRBV30 to TRBJ2-7; D call uncertain. Trimming cost V 0 bases and J 2 bases, with 8 bases left between them. CDR1 is GTSNPN, CDR2 SVGIG, per germline (reference sequence). CDR3 size: 13 residues. This CDR3 is CAWSVYRTYEQYF. For the CDR3, the DNA is TGTGCCTGGAGTGTTTACAGAACCTACGAGCAGTACTTC.